Each of the 24 T cell receptor beta chains below was sequenced from the same sample in a study of PD-L1 blockade in urothelial cancer. Sequencing used immunoSEQ multiplex PCR; TCRdb keeps in-frame clones, though not all of them. The sample comprises 25,000 to 30,000 clones, 79% of which are singletons, and approximately 3.5% rests with the top ten. Time point in this sample: peripheral blood 6 weeks after treatment start. The source material was PBMCs, sampled around atezolizumab (anti-PD-L1) treatment. The receptor set was obtained from a man in his sixties or seventies with urothelial cancer.

The chain links TRBV19 to TRBJ1-5; D ambiguous. CDR1 is LNHDA, CDR2 SQIVND, per germline (reference sequence). Trimming took 1 base from V and 4 from J, leaving 14 bases between them. The CDR3 has 16 amino acids. The CDR3 DNA follows: TGTGCCAGTAGTATAGTATACAAGGAGCCAAATCAGCCCCAGCATTTT. Its translation: CASSIVYKEPNQPQHF.

The CDR3 reads CAHSGQDAEDTQYF. As DNA, the CDR3 is TGTGCCCATAGTGGACAGGACGCAGAAGATACGCAGTATTTT. V and J are TRBV10-3 and TRBJ2-3; TRBD1 matches at 7 bases. The J segment lost 5 bases and the V segment lost 11 bases, leaving 13 bases of the junction unmatched. This CDR3 contains 14 residues. CDR1 and CDR2 (germline): ENHRY, SYGVKD.

The chain carries TRBV6-1 and TRBJ1-2; D is uncertain. Germline V CDR1 and CDR2: MNHNS, SASEGT. This CDR3 contains 13 residues. Trimming stripped 2 bases from V and 5 bases from J, with 9 bases between. In nucleotides, the CDR3 is TGTGCCAGCAGTGAATTGGGAGTTTATGGCTACACCTTC. Amino acid sequence: CASSELGVYGYTF.

This sequence joins TRBV5-1 and TRBJ2-7; 7 nucleotides match TRBD1. Per the germline V gene, CDR1 is SGHRS and CDR2 is YFSETQ. The junction had 3 bases not matched to a gene; V was cut back by 3 bases and J by 0 bases. The CDR3 has 14 amino acids. The CDR3 loop is CASSSQGSSYEQYF. The CDR3, as DNA: TGCGCCAGCAGCTCACAGGGGAGCTCCTACGAGCAGTACTTC.

By sample share, this clone is medium-sized. This chain links TRBV4-1 with TRBJ1-5; D gene ambiguous. CDR3 size: 17 residues. Deletions cut 0 bases from V and 0 bases from J, with 12 bases between. Germline values: CDR1 MGHRA, CDR2 YSYEKL. The CDR3 spells CASSQDLEGSSNQPQHF. The CDR3 DNA is TGCGCCAGCAGCCAAGATCTTGAGGGAAGTAGCAATCAGCCCCAGCATTTT.

The V gene is TRBV19, the J gene TRBJ1-1; D perhaps matches TRBD1 (5 bases). CDR1 and CDR2 from the germline V gene are LNHDA and SQIVND (reference sequence). The V end was cut by 7 bases, the J end by 6 bases, with 12 bases between. This CDR3 has 12 residues. CDR3 residues: CASTTGSSEAFF. Here the CDR3 DNA reads TGTGCCAGTACCACAGGTTCCTCTGAAGCTTTCTTT.

This chain uses TRBV11-2 with TRBJ1-4; 10 positions match TRBD1. The trim removed 3 bases at V and 2 bases at J, leaving 3 bases unmatched. The CDR3 is made up of 16 amino acids. From germline, CDR1 is SGHAT and CDR2 FQNNGV. The CDR3 DNA reads TGTGCCAGCAGCTTCGGACAGGGGGTTACTAATGAAAAACTGTTTTTT. It is translated as CASSFGQGVTNEKLFF.

This clone was seen a handful of times. The gene calls are TRBV11-1 and TRBJ2-3; the match to TRBD1 covers 7 bases. V lost 5 bases to trimming and J lost 2 bases; unmatched junction nucleotides: 7. Germline V gene lookup returns CDR1 SGHAT and CDR2 FQDESV (reference sequence). This CDR3 has 15 amino acids. CDR3: CASSKTGTATDTQYF. The CDR3 DNA follows: TGTGCCAGCAGCAAAACCGGGACAGCCACAGATACGCAGTATTTT.

The genes are TRBV28 and TRBJ1-2; 9 positions agree with TRBD1. The CDR3 consists of 14 residues. With 7 bases clipped from V and 4 bases from J, the junction kept 7 bases outside the gene matches. CDR1 is MDHEN and CDR2 is SYDVKM in the germline V gene. CDR3 nucleotides: TGTGCCAGCAACATCGGGGACAGGGCCTATGGCTACACCTTC. This sequence encodes CASNIGDRAYGYTF.

This rearrangement joins TRBV29-1 to TRBJ2-3; possibly TRBD2 for D (7 bases). Germline-derived CDR1 and CDR2 are SQVTM and ANQGSEA. This CDR3 has 11 amino acids. The V end was cut by 4 bases, the J end by 9 bases, with 11 bases between. This CDR3 is CSVGGGGTQYF. DNA for the CDR3: TGCAGCGTTGGGGGGGGCGGAACGCAGTATTTT.

J is TRBJ1-6 and V is TRBV18; tentative D call: TRBD1 (5 bases). This CDR3 comprises 13 residues. Germline V gene sequence: CDR1 KGHSH, CDR2 LQKENI. V shed 2 bases and J shed 10 bases, with 9 bases lying between them. For the CDR3, the DNA is TGTGCCAGCTCACCATTGAAGGGGTCACCCCTCCACTTT. Translated, it gives CASSPLKGSPLHF.

The V call is TRBV5-1, the J call TRBJ1-1, with D maybe TRBD1 (6 bases). The CDR3 sequence is 14 residues long. Germline V lookup: CDR1 SGHRS, CDR2 YFSETQ. V lost 0 bases and J 1 base, leaving 7 bases between the germline ends. The CDR3 DNA reads TGCGCCAGCAGCTTGGGGACAGAGAACACTGAAGCTTTCTTT. Protein sequence: CASSLGTENTEAFF.

This clone occurred a few times. The chain links TRBV30 to TRBJ1-1; 7 bases align to TRBD1. The CDR3 length is 15 residues. Unmatched junction bases numbered 11, after V lost 6 bases and J lost 1 base. From germline, CDR1 is GTSNPN and CDR2 SVGIG (reference sequence). The CDR3 is CACLTPGQTNTEAFF. CDR3 DNA sequence: TGTGCCTGCCTAACCCCGGGACAGACGAACACTGAAGCTTTCTTT.

This clone was recorded only once. J is TRBJ1-2 and V is TRBV5-8; D uncertain. The CDR3 is 13 amino acids. V was shortened by 0 bases and J by 6 bases, with 9 bases between the two germline ends. Germline CDR1 is SGHTS and CDR2 is YDEGEE. CDR3 sequence: CASSLGQSNGYTF. The CDR3 DNA sequence: TGTGCCAGCAGCTTGGGCCAGTCCAATGGCTACACCTTC.

The chain couples TRBV4-3 to TRBJ2-1, with a weak D call TRBD2 (5 bases). Germline V gene sequence: CDR1 LGHNA, CDR2 YSLEER. The CDR3 has 15 residues. The V and J ends lost 4 bases and 0 bases respectively, with 10 bases between them. CDR3 in DNA: TGCGCCAGCAGCCCGTATGGGAGCTCCTACAATGAGCAGTTCTTC. As protein: CASSPYGSSYNEQFF.

The rearrangement links TRBV28 to TRBJ1-1; D perhaps matches TRBD1 (5 bases). Looked up from germline, CDR1 is MDHEN and CDR2 is SYDVKM. V dropped 7 bases and J dropped 8 bases, with 20 bases sitting between them. The CDR3 length is 14 residues. The CDR3 sequence is CASTTEGRWAEAFF. The DNA for the CDR3 is TGTGCCAGCACCACCGAGGGGAGGTGGGCGGAAGCTTTCTTT.

This chain joins TRBV6-5 and TRBJ2-7; maybe TRBD1 (6 bases). This CDR3 comprises 12 residues. The germline V gene has CDR1 MNHEY and CDR2 SVGAGI. The V end lost 4 bases, the J end lost 12 bases, and 16 bases lay between the germline ends. CDR3 loop: CASSSPTGPPYF. Written as DNA, the CDR3 is TGTGCCAGCAGTTCCCCCACAGGGCCGCCGTACTTC.

The chain couples TRBV5-5 to TRBJ2-4; 7 nucleotides align to TRBD2. Germline CDR1 SGHKS, CDR2 YYEKEE (reference sequence). The CDR3 contains 15 residues. Unmatched junction bases numbered 11, after V lost 4 bases and J lost 7 bases. CDR3 amino acids: CASSPDWRGNNIQYF. CDR3 sequence (DNA): TGTGCCAGCAGCCCTGACTGGCGGGGGAATAACATTCAGTACTTC. Supplemented by reference TRBV5-5 and TRBJ2-4, the full variable domain reads DAGVTQSPTHLIKTRGQQVTLRCSPISGHKSVSWYQQVLGQGPQFIFQYYEKEERGRGNFPDRFSARQFPNYSSELNVNALLLGDSALYLCASSPDWRGNNIQYFGAGTRLSVL.

The gene calls are TRBV7-2 and TRBJ1-1; D is undetermined. This CDR3 contains 15 residues. V was shortened by 0 bases and J by 5 bases, with 13 bases between the two germline ends. Germline V CDR1 and CDR2: SGHTA, FQGNSA. CDR3 DNA: TGTGCCAGCAGCTTAGCGAGAGGGAAAGGGACTGAAGCTTTCTTT. Protein: CASSLARGKGTEAFF. Looking up the rest from reference TRBV7-2 and TRBJ1-1 gives the full variable domain: GAGVSQSPSNKVTEKGKDVELRCDPISGHTALYWYRQSLGQGLEFLIYFQGNSAPDKSGLPSDRFSAERTGGSVSTLTIQRTQQEDSAVYLCASSLARGKGTEAFFGQGTRLTVV.

The CDR3 region is CASNRGGSFNSPLHF. The CDR3, as DNA: TGTGCCAGTAACCGAGGGGGCAGTTTTAATTCACCCCTCCACTTT. The chain joins TRBV19 to TRBJ1-6; 7 bases align to TRBD1. After removal of 7 bases from V and 6 bases from J, the junction contained 9 bases not matched to a gene. The CDR3 runs 15 residues. Germline V gives CDR1 LNHDA, CDR2 SQIVND (reference sequence).

J is TRBJ1-3 and V is TRBV19; maybe TRBD1 (6 bases). The V and J ends lost 10 bases and 3 bases respectively, with 19 bases between them. There are 15 residues in the CDR3. Germline assignment: CDR1 LNHDA and CDR2 SQIVND (reference sequence). CDR3 sequence reads: CATRIQGLGGNTIYF. CDR3 coding DNA: TGTGCCACCCGCATCCAGGGGCTGGGTGGAAACACCATATATTTT.

This chain links TRBV9 with TRBJ2-3, with TRBD2 matching over 14 bases. The CDR3 spans 21 residues. V was clipped by 4 bases and J by 4 bases; unmatched bases: 20. Germline assignment: CDR1 SGDLS and CDR2 YYNGEE. CDR3 amino acids: CASSPDVGLAGVLFPADTQYF. The CDR3 region has the DNA TGTGCCAGCAGCCCAGACGTGGGACTAGCGGGAGTCCTTTTCCCCGCAGATACGCAGTATTTT.

This chain joins TRBV5-1 and TRBJ2-7, with 13 bases aligning to TRBD2. The CDR3 totals 15 residues. After removal of 2 bases from V and 3 bases from J, the junction contained 2 bases not matched to a gene. Germline CDR1 and CDR2: SGHRS and YFSETQ. The CDR3 region has the DNA TGCGCCAGCAGCTTAAGGACTAGCGGGAGCTACGAGCAGTACTTC. It yields the protein CASSLRTSGSYEQYF.

This clone was recorded only once. V gene TRBV5-4 combines with J gene TRBJ1-4; 11 bases are a match to TRBD1. V shed 4 bases and J 13 bases; nucleotides not matched to a gene: 9. This CDR3 comprises 14 residues. The germline V gene has CDR1 SGHNT and CDR2 YYREEE (reference sequence). CDR3: CASSQGQGEGGLFF. In nucleotides, the CDR3 is TGTGCCAGCAGCCAGGGACAGGGGGAGGGAGGACTGTTTTTT.